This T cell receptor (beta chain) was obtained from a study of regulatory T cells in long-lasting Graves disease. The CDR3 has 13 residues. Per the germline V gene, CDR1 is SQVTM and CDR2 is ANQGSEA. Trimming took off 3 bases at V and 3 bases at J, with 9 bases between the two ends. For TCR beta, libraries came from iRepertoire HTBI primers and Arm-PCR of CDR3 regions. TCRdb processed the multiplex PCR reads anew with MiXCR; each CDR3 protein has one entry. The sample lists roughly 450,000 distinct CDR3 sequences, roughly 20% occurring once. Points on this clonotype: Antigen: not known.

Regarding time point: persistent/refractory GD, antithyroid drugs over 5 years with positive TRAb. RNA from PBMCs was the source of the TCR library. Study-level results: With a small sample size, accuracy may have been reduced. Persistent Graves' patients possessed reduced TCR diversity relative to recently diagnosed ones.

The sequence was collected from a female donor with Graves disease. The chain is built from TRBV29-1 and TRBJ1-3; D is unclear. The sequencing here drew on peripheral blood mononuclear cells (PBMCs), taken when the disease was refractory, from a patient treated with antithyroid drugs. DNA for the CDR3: TGCAGCGTTGAGGTGGAAAGTGGAAACACCATATATTTT. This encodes CSVEVESGNTIYF.